The text below deals with one T cell receptor (beta chain). Germline assignment: CDR1 MNHEY and CDR2 SMNVEV (reference sequence). The CDR3 totals 13 residues. Trimming removed 6 bases from V and 3 bases from J, with 9 bases in between. Data came from immunoSEQ multiplex PCR; TCRdb stores just in-frame clones and leaves some out. The sample holds over a million clones, about 98% seen once. The entry originates in a study of shared clonotypes between healthy human individuals. What was sequenced was naive CD4+ T cells sorted from blood. Sample subset: CD45RA+ positively selected. This sequence originates from a young man in good health. The V call is TRBV27, the J call TRBJ2-1; maybe TRBD2 (6 bases). DNA for the CDR3: TGTGCCAGCAGAACGGACTACTACAATGAGCAGTTCTTC. It codes for CASRTDYYNEQFF.